This TCR beta chain was obtained from a study of T-cell reconstitution after alpha-beta-depleted transplantation in children. Overall study results and limits: As was reported, about two months after transplant, alpha-beta T cells came from several hundred expanded graft clones. T cells produced anew were the main source of T-cell counts and diversity one year after transplant. Several patients had high TCRbeta diversity at day 60; it came from surviving recipient T cells and thymic progenitors.

This clonotype has at least ten counts. Its matching antigen is unknown. Construction of the TCRbeta library involved unique molecular identifiers. TCRdb reanalysed the PCR reads using MiXCR and keeps one entry per CDR3 protein. The sample yields about 200,000 distinct CDR3 sequences, about 6% seen once. Deletions cut 3 bases from V and 4 bases from J, with 17 bases between. Per the germline V gene, CDR1 is SGDLS and CDR2 is YYNGEE. This CDR3 has 15 amino acids. The chain links TRBV9 to TRBJ2-7, with D maybe TRBD2 (6 bases). This TCR was recovered from a girl less than two years old with combined immunodeficiency, due to receive a stem cell transplant. The starting material was PBMCs, obtained before TCRalphabeta/CD19-depleted stem cell transplant. The CDR3 protein is CASSAYKMGGYEQYF. DNA for the CDR3: TGTGCCAGCAGCGCGTATAAAATGGGGGGATACGAGCAGTACTTC.